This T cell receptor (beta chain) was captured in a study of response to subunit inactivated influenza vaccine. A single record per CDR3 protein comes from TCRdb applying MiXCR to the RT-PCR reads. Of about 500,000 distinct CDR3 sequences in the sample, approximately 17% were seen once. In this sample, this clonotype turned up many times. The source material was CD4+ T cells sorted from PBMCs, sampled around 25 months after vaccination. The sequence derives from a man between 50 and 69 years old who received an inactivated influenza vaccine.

The DNA for the CDR3 is TGTGCCAGCAGCCTATCCCTAGCGGGAACTAGCACAGATACGCAGTATTTT. Translated, it gives CASSLSLAGTSTDTQYF. The chain employs TRBV28 and TRBJ2-3, with 9 bases identical to TRBD2. After removal of 6 bases from V and 0 bases from J, the junction contained 10 bases not matched to a gene. The CDR3 length is 17 residues. Per germline, CDR1 MDHEN and CDR2 SYDVKM.